Described below is a single T cell receptor (beta chain) sequence and its context. Produced via immunoSEQ multiplex PCR; TCRdb's table is partial and in-frame only. The table has 200,000 to 250,000 clones, roughly nine tenths seen once. The sample is drawn from a study of blood T cell repertoires in COVID-19. Germline V gene sequence: CDR1 SGHTA, CDR2 FQGNSA. The CDR3 runs to 14 residues. Between the trimmed V and J ends, which lost 5 bases and 8 bases, there was a span of 13 bases. Sequencing input: PBMCs or T cells enriched from blood (not recorded which). The rearrangement links TRBV7-2 to TRBJ1-6, with D unresolved. The clonotype was recovered from a woman aged 45-60 years in a cohort exposed to, infected with or recovered from COVID-19 (not recorded which). DNA of the CDR3: TGTGCCAGCAGCGCCTCGGGTTCGGATTCACCCCTCCACTTT. Its protein is CASSASGSDSPLHF.